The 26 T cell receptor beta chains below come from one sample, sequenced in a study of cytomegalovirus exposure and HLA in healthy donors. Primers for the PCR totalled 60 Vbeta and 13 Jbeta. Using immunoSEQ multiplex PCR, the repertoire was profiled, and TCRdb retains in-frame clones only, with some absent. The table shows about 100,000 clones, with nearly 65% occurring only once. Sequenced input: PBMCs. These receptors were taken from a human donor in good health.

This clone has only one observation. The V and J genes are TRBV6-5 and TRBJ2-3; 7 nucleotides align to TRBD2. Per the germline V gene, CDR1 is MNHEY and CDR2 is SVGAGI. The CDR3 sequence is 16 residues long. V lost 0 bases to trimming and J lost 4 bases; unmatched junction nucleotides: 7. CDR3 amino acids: CASSYSFSGMADTQYF. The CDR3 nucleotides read TGTGCCAGCAGTTACTCATTCAGCGGGATGGCAGATACGCAGTATTTT.

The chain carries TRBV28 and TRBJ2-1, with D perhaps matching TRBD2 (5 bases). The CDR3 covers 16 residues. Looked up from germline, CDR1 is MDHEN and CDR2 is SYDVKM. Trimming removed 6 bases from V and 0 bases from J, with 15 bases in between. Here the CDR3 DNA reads TGTGCCAGCAGCCCCGAGGGTTGGGGCTCCTACAATGAGCAGTTCTTC. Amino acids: CASSPEGWGSYNEQFF. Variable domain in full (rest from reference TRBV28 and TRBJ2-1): DVKVTQSSRYLVKRTGEKVFLECVQDMDHENMFWYRQDPGLGLRLIYFSYDVKMKEKGDIPEGYSVSREKKERFSLILESASTNQTSMYLCASSPEGWGSYNEQFFGPGTRLTVL.

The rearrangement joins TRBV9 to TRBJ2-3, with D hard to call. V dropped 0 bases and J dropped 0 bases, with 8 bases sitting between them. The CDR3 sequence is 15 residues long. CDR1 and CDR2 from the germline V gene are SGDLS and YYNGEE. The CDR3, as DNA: TGTGCCAGCAGCGTAGTTCCTTCTAGCACAGATACGCAGTATTTT. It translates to CASSVVPSSTDTQYF.

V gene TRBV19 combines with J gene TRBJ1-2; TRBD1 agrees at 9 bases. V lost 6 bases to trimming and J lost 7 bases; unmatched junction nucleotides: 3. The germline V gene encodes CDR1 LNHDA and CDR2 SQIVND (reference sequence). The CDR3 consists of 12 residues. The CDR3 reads CASRTGGSGYTF. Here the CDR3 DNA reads TGTGCCAGTAGGACAGGGGGGTCTGGCTACACCTTC.

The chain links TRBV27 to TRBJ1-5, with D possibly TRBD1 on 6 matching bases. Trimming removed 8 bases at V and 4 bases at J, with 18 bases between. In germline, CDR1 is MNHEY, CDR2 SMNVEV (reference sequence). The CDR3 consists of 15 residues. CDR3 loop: CASSGGGRGNQPQHF. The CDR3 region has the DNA TGTGCCAGCTCGGGAGGCGGCAGGGGTAATCAGCCCCAGCATTTT.

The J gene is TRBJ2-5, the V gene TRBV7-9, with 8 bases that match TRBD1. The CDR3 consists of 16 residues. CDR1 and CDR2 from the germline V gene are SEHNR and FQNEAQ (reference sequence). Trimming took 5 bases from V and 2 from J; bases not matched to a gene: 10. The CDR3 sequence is CASSPNSGQGQETQYF. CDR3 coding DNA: TGTGCCAGCAGCCCTAACTCCGGACAGGGACAAGAGACCCAGTACTTC.

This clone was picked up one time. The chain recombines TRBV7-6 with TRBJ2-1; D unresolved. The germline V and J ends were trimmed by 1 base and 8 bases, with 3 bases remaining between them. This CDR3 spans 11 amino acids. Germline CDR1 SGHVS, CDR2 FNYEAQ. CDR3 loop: CASSLVDEQFF. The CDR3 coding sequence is TGTGCCAGCAGCTTAGTAGATGAGCAGTTCTTC.

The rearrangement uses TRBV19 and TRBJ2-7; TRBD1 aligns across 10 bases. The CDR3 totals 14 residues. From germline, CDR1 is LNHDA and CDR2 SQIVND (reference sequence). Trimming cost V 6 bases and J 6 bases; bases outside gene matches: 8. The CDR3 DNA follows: TGTGCCAGTAGCACCGGGACAGGGGAATTCGAGCAGTACTTC. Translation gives CASSTGTGEFEQYF.

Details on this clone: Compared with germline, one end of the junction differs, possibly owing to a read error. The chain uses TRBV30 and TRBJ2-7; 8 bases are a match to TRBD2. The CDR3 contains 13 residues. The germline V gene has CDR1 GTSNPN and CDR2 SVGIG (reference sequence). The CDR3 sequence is CAWRAGVTYERYF. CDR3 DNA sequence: TGTGCCTGGAGAGCGGGGGTAACCTACGAGCGGTACTTC.

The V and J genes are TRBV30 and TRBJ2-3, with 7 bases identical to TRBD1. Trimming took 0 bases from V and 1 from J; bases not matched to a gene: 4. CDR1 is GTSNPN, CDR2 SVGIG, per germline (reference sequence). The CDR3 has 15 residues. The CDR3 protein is CAWSVGQGGTDTQYF. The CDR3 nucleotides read TGTGCCTGGAGTGTTGGGCAGGGGGGCACAGATACGCAGTATTTT.

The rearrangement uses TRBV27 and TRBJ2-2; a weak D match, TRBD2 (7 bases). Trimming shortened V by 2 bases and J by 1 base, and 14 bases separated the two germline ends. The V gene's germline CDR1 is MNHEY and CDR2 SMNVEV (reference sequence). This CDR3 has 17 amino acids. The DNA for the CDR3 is TGTGCCAGCAGTTTAAGGGCGGGGGACAAGAACACCGGGGAGCTGTTTTTT. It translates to CASSLRAGDKNTGELFF.

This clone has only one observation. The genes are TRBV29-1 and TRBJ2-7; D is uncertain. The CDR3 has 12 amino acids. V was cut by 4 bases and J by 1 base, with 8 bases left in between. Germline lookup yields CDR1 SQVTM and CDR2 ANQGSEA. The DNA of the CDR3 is TGCAGCGTTGTCACACCGTCCTACGAGCAGTACTTC. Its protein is CSVVTPSYEQYF.

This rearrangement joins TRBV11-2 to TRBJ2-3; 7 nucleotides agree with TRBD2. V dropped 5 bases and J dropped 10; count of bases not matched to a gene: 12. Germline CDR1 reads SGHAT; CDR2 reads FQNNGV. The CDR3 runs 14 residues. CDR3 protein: CASSPGRTSNPQYF. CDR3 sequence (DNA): TGTGCCAGCAGCCCGGGGAGGACTAGTAATCCGCAGTATTTT.

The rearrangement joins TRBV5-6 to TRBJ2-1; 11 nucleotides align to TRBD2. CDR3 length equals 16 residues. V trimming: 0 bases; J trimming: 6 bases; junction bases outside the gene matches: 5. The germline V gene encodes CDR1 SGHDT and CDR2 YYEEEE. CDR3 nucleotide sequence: TGTGCCAGCAGCTTGGCTATCGGACTAGCGGGCAATGAGCAGTTCTTC. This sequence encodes CASSLAIGLAGNEQFF.

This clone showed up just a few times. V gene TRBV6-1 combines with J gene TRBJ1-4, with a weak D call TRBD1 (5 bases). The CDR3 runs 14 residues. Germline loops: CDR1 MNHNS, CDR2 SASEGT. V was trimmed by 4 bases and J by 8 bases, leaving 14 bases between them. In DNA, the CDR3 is TGTGCCAGCAGTGCCTCTTGGGAGGGGGAAAAACTGTTTTTT. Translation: CASSASWEGEKLFF.

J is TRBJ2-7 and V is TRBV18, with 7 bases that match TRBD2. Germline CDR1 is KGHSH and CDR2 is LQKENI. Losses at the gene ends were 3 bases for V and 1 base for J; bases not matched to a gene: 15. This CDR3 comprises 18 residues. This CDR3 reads CASSPIITSAATSYEQYF. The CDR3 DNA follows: TGTGCCAGCTCACCGATCATTACTAGCGCCGCTACTTCCTACGAGCAGTACTTC.

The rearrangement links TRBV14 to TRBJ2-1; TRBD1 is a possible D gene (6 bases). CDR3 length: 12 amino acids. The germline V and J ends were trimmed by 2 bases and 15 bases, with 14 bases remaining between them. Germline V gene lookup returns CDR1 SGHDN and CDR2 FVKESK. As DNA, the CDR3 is TGTGCCAGCAGCCAACTAGGGACAAGGCCGTTCTTC. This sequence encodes CASSQLGTRPFF.

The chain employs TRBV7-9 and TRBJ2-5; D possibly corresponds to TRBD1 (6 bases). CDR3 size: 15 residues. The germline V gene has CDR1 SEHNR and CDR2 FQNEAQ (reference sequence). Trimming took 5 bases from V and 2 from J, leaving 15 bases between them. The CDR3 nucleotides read TGTGCCAGCAGCCCCAATGGACAGACACAAGAGACCCAGTACTTC. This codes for CASSPNGQTQETQYF.

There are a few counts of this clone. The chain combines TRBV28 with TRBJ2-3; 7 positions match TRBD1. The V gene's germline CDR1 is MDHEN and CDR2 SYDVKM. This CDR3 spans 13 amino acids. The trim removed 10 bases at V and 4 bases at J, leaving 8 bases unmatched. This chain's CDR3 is CAIKDRAADTQYF. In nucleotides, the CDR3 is TGTGCCATCAAAGACAGGGCGGCAGATACGCAGTATTTT.

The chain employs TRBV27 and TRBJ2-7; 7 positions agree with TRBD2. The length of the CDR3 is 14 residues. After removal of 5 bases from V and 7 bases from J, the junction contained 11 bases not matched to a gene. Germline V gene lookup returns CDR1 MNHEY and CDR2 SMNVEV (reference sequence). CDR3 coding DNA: TGTGCCAGCAGTCCGTTCGGCGGGAGCGGGGAGCAGTACTTC. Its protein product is CASSPFGGSGEQYF.

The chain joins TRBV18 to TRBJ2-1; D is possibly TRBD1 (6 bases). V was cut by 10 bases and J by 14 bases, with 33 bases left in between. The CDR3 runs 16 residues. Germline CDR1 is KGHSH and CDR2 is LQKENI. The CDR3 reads CATRLPSGGLTGSEFF. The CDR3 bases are TGTGCCACTAGGCTCCCCTCCGGAGGCCTCACAGGGAGTGAGTTCTTC.

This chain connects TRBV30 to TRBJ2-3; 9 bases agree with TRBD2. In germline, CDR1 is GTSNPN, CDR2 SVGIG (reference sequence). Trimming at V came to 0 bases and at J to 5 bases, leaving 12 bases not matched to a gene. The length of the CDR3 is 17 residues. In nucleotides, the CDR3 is TGTGCCTGGAGTGTCCCTTTTGGCGGGAGGGCGAGAGATACGCAGTATTTT. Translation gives CAWSVPFGGRARDTQYF. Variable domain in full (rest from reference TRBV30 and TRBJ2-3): SQTIHQWPATLVQPVGSPLSLECTVEGTSNPNLYWYRQAAGRGLQLLFYSVGIGQISSEVPQNLSASRPQDRQFILSSKKLLLSDSGFYLCAWSVPFGGRARDTQYFGPGTRLTVL.

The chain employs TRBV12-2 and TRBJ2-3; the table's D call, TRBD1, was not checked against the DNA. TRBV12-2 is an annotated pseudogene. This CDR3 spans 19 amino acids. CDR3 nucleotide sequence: TGTGCAAGTCGCTTAGAAAGGGGGTCTACCTGGGGAGGCACAGATACGCAGTATTTT. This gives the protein CASRLERGSTWGGTDTQYF.

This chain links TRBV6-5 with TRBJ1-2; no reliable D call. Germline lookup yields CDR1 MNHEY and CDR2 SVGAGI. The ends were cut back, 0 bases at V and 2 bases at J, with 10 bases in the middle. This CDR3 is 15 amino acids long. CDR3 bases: TGTGCCAGCAGTTACTCTTTCGCGAGGAACTATGGCTACACCTTC. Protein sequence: CASSYSFARNYGYTF.

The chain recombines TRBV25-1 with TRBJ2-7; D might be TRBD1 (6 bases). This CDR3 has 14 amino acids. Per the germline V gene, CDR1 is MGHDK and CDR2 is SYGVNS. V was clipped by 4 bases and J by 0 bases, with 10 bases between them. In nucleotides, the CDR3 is TGTGCCAGCAGTGTTACAGGGTCCTCCTACGAGCAGTACTTC. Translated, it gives CASSVTGSSYEQYF.

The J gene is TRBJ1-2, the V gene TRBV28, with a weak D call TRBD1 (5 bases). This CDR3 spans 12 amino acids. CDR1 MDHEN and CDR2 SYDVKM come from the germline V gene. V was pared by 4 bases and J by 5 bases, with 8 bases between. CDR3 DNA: TGTGCCAGCAGTTCGGGGGTTTATGGCTACACCTTC. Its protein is CASSSGVYGYTF.